The T cell receptor beta chain described here comes from a study of blood T cell repertoires in COVID-19. TCRdb's copy holds only in-frame clones and misses some; the assay was immunoSEQ multiplex PCR. The repertoire holds approximately 270,000 clones, with approximately 84% as singletons. Per the germline V gene, CDR1 is SGHRS and CDR2 is YFSETQ. The CDR3 spans 16 residues. The germline V and J ends were trimmed by 6 bases and 3 bases, with 20 bases remaining between them. The source material was peripheral blood. The origin of this receptor is a person aged 70 to 85 with COVID-19, enrolled during active disease. J is TRBJ2-3 and V is TRBV5-1, with a weak D call TRBD2 (6 bases). DNA of the CDR3: TGCGCCAGCAACCTACTAGGCGGGGTACAGACAGATACGCAGTATTTT. It codes for CASNLLGGVQTDTQYF.